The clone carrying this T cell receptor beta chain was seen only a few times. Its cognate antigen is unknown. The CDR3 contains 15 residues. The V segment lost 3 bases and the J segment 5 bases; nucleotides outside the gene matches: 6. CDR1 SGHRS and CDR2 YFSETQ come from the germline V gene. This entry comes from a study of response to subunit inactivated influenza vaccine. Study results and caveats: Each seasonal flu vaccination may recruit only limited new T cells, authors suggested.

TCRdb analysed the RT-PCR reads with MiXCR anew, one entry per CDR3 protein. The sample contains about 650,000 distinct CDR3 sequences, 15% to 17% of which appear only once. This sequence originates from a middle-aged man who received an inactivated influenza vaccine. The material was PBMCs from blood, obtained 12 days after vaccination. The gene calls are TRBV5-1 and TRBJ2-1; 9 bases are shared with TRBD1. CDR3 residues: CASSSFGTGHNEQFF. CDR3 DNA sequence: TGCGCCAGCAGCTCCTTCGGGACAGGGCACAATGAGCAGTTCTTC.